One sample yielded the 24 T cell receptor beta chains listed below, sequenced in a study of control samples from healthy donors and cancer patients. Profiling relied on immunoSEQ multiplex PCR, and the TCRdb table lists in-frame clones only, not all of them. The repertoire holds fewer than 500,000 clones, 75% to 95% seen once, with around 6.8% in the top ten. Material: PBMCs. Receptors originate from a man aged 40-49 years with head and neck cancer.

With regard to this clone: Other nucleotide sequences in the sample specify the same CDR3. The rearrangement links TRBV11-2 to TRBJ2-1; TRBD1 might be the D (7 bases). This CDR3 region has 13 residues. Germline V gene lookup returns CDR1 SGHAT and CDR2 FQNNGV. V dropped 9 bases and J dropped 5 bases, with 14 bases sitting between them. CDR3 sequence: CASSGGTNNEQFF. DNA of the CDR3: TGTGCCAGTTCAGGGGGGACGAACAATGAGCAGTTCTTC.

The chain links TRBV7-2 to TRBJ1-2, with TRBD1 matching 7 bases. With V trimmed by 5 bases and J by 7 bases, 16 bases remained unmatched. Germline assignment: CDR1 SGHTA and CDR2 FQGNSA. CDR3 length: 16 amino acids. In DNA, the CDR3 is TGTGCCAGCAGCCCGGGAGGGGGCAGCTTAGCGGGTGGCTACACCTTC. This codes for CASSPGGGSLAGGYTF.

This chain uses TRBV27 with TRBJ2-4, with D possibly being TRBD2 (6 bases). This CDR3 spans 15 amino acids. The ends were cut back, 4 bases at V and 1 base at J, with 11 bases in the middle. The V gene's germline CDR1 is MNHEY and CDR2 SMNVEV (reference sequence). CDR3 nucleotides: TGTGCCAGCAGTTATACGGGAGTGGCCAAAAACATTCAGTACTTC. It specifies CASSYTGVAKNIQYF.

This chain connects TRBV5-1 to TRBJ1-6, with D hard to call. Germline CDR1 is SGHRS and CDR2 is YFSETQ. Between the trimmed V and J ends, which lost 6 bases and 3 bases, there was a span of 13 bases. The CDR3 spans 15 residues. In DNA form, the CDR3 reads TGCGCCAGCAAAGCCACAGACAACTATAATTCACCCCTCCACTTT. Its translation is CASKATDNYNSPLHF.

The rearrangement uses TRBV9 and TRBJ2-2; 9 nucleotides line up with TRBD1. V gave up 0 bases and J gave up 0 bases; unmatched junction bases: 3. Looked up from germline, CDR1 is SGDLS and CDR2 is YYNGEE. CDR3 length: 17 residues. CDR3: CASSVVTGGANTGELFF. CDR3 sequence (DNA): TGTGCCAGCAGCGTAGTCACAGGGGGCGCGAACACCGGGGAGCTGTTTTTT. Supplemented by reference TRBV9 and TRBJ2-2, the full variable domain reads DSGVTQTPKHLITATGQRVTLRCSPRSGDLSVYWYQQSLDQGLQFLIQYYNGEERAKGNILERFSAQQFPDLHSELNLSSLELGDSALYFCASSVVTGGANTGELFFGEGSRLTVL.

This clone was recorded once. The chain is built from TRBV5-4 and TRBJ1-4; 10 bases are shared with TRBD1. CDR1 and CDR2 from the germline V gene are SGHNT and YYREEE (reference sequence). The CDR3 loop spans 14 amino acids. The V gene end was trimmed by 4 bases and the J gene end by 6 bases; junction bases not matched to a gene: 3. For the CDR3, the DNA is TGTGCCAGCAGCCTGGACAGGGGGGATGAAAAACTGTTTTTT. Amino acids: CASSLDRGDEKLFF.

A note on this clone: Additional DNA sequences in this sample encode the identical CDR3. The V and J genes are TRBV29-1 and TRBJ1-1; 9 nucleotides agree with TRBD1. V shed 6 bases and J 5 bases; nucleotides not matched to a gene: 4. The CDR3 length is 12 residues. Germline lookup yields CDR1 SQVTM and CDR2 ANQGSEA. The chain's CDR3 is CSVRQGGTEAFF. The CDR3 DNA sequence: TGCAGCGTGCGACAGGGGGGGACTGAAGCTTTCTTT. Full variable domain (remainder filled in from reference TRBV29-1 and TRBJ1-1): SAVISQKPSRDICQRGTSLTIQCQVDSQVTMMFWYRQQPGQSLTLIATANQGSEATYESGFVIDKFPISRPNLTFSTLTVSNMSPEDSSIYLCSVRQGGTEAFFGQGTRLTVV.

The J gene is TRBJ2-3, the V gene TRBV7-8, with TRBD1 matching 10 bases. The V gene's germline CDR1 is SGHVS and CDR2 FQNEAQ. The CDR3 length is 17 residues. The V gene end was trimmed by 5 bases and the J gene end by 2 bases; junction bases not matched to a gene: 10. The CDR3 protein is CASSPTTGGRNTDTQYF. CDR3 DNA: TGTGCCAGCAGCCCAACGACAGGGGGCCGTAACACAGATACGCAGTATTTT.

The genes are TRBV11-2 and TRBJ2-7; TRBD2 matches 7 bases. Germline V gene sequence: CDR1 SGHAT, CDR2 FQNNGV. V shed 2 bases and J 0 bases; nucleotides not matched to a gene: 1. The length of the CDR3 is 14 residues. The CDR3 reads CASSLRTSSYEQYF. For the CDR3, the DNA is TGTGCCAGCAGCTTACGGACTAGCTCCTACGAGCAGTACTTC.

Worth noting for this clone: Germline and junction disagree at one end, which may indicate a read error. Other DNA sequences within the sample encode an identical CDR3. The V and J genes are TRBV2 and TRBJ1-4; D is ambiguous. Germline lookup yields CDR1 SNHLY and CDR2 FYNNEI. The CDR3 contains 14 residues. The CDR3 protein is CASSEEYTKEKLFF. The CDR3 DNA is TGTGCCAGCAGTGAAGAATATACTAAGGAAAAACTATTTTTT.

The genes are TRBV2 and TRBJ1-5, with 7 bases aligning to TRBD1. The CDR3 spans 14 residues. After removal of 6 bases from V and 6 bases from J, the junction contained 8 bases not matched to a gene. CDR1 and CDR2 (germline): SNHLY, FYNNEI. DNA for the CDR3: TGTGCCAGCAGGGGAGGGGGCGCGGGTCAGCCCCAGCATTTT. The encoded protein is CASRGGGAGQPQHF.

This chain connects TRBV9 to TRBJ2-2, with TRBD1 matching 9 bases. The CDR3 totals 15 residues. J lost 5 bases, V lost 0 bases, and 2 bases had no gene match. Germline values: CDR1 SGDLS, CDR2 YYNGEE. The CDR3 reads CASSVGQGVTGELFF. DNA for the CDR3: TGTGCCAGCAGCGTAGGACAGGGGGTAACCGGGGAGCTGTTTTTT.

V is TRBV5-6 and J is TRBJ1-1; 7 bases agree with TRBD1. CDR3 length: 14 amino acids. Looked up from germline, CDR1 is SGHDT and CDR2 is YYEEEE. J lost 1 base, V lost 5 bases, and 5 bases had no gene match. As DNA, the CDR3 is TGTGCCAGCAGACAGGGACAGAGGAACACTGAAGCTTTCTTT. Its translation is CASRQGQRNTEAFF. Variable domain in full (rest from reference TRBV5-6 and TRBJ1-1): DAGVTQSPTHLIKTRGQQVTLRCSPKSGHDTVSWYQQALGQGPQFIFQYYEEEERQRGNFPDRFSGHQFPNYSSELNVNALLLGDSALYLCASRQGQRNTEAFFGQGTRLTVV.

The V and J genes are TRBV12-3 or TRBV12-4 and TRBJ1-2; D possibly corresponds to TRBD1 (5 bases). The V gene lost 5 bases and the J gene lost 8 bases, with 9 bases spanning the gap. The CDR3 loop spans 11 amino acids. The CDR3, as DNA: TGTGCCAGCAGTCGGAGGGGCGGCTACACCTTC. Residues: CASSRRGGYTF.

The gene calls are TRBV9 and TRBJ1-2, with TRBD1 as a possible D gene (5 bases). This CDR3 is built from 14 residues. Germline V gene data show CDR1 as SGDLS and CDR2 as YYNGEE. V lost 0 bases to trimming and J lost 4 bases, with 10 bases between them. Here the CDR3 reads CASSVVGGSYGYTF. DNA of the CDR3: TGTGCCAGCAGCGTAGTGGGGGGTTCCTATGGCTACACCTTC. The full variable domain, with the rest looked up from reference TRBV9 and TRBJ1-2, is DSGVTQTPKHLITATGQRVTLRCSPRSGDLSVYWYQQSLDQGLQFLIQYYNGEERAKGNILERFSAQQFPDLHSELNLSSLELGDSALYFCASSVVGGSYGYTFGSGTRLTVV.

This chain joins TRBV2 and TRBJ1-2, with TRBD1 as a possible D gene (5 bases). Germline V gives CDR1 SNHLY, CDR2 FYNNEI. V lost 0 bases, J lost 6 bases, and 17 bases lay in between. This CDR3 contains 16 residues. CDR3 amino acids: CASSEAGPSYRDGYTF. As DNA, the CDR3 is TGTGCCAGCAGTGAAGCGGGACCGTCTTATAGGGATGGCTACACCTTC.

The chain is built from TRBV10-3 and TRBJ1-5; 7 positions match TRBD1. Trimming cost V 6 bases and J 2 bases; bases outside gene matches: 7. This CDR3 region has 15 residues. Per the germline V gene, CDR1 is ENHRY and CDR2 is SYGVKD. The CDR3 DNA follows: TGTGCCATCAGACCCCAGGGGGGTGGCAATCAGCCCCAGCATTTT. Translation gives CAIRPQGGGNQPQHF.

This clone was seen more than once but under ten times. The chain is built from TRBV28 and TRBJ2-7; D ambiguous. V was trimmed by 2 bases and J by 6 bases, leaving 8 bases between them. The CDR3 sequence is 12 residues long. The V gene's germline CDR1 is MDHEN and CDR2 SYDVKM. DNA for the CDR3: TGTGCCAGCAGTTTAAGTCTCGGCGAGCAGTACTTC. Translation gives CASSLSLGEQYF.

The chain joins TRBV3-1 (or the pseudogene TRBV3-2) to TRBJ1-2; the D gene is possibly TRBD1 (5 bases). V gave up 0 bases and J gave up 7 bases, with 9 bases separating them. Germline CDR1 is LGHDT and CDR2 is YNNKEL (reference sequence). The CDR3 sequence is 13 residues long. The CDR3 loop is CASSQEGRAGYTF. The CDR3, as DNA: TGTGCCAGCAGCCAAGAAGGCAGGGCTGGCTACACCTTC.

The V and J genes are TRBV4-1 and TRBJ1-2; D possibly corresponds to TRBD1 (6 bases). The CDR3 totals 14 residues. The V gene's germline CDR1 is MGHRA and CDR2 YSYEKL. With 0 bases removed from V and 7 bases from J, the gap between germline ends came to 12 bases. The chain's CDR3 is CASSQDQGGGGYTF. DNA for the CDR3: TGCGCCAGCAGCCAAGATCAAGGGGGAGGTGGCTACACCTTC.

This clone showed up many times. The CDR3 nucleotides are TGTGCCAGCAGAAAAGGAAGGGAGACGGCTAATGAAAAACTGTTTTTT. It is translated as CASRKGRETANEKLFF. The genes are TRBV7-9 and TRBJ1-4, with D hard to call. The CDR3 sequence is 16 residues long. CDR1 is SEHNR and CDR2 is FQNEAQ in the germline V gene (reference sequence). The V gene lost 6 bases and the J gene lost 3 bases, with 17 bases spanning the gap.

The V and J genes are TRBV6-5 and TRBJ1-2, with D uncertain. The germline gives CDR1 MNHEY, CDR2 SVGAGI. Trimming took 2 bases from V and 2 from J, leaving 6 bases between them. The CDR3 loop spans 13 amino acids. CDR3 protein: CASSYRRNYGYTF. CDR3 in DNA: TGTGCCAGCAGTTACCGACGGAACTATGGCTACACCTTC.

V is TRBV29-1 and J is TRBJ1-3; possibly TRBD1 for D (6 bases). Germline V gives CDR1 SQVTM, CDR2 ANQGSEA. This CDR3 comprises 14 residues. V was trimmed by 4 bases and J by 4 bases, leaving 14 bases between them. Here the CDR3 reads CSVGQVGLGNTIYF. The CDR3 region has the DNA TGCAGCGTTGGACAGGTCGGCCTGGGAAACACCATATATTTT.

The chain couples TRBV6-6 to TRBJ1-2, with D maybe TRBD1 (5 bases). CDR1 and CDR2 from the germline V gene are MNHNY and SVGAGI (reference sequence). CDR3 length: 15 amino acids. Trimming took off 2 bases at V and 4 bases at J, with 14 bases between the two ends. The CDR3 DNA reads TGTGCCAGCAGTTACCCAAACGACAGTCTCTATGGCTACACCTTC. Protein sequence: CASSYPNDSLYGYTF.